One T cell receptor beta chain is described in this entry. The antigen remains undetermined. Germline values: CDR1 SGHTA, CDR2 FQGNSA. V was trimmed by 6 bases and J by 4 bases, leaving 15 bases between them. The CDR3 extends over 14 amino acids. TCRdb recomputed calls from the reads with MiXCR, one row per CDR3 protein. In the table there are 450,000 to 650,000 distinct CDR3 sequences, approximately 40% of which are singletons. The record originates from a study of T cell repertoires in cytomegalovirus infection. Study-wide context: CMV epitopes in the study were HLA-C-restricted (recently identified) and HLA-B-restricted (well studied). A matching HLA type, together with CMV infection, was signaled by public TCR beta signatures. Whole-study findings and limits: Dominating the ex vivo response were HLA-C-restricted CMV-specific TCR beta clonotypes.

The input for sequencing was cultured PBMCs, taken from culture after CMV antigen stimulation. The clonotype comes from a human donor in good health (CMV status not recorded). Some clones in this sample may be carry-over from other donors' samples. The chain is built from TRBV7-2 and TRBJ2-5; D possibly uses TRBD1 or TRBD2 (7 bases each). CDR3 nucleotide sequence: TGTGCCAGCAGTTACCAGGGGGGGGGAGAGACCCAGTACTTC. Protein product: CASSYQGGGETQYF.